Below are 3 T cell receptor beta chains sequenced from a single sample in a study of blood T cell repertoires in COVID-19. Repertoires were generated with immunoSEQ multiplex PCR, while TCRdb's copy carries only in-frame clones and drops some. This sample carries about 150,000 clones, about 79% of them seen once, and the ten largest clones take over 8%. Sequencing used peripheral blood. The receptor source for this set is a woman in her fifties or sixties with acute or convalescent COVID-19.

The chain recombines TRBV2 with TRBJ2-1; possible D gene TRBD2, 6 bases. This CDR3 has 14 residues. Trimming stripped 7 bases from V and 7 bases from J, with 17 bases between. Germline CDR1 and CDR2: SNHLY and FYNNEI. The CDR3 sequence is CASTARGVGNEQFF. The CDR3 DNA reads TGTGCCAGCACCGCGCGGGGTGTCGGGAATGAGCAGTTCTTC.

The count of this clone is one. The chain uses TRBV11-2 and TRBJ1-1; D gene uncertain. The CDR3 has 14 residues. The V gene lost 2 bases and the J gene lost 1 base, with 8 bases spanning the gap. Germline V gives CDR1 SGHAT, CDR2 FQNNGV. The CDR3 sequence is CASSLRTKNTEAFF. The CDR3 DNA follows: TGTGCCAGCAGCTTACGGACTAAGAACACTGAAGCTTTCTTT.

The chain recombines TRBV9 with TRBJ2-2, with D perhaps matching TRBD2 (6 bases). The ends were cut back, 0 bases at V and 1 base at J, with 10 bases in the middle. The germline V gene has CDR1 SGDLS and CDR2 YYNGEE. The CDR3 length is 16 residues. As DNA, the CDR3 is TGTGCCAGCAGCGTAGTCGGTAGCGGGAACACCGGGGAGCTGTTTTTT. Translating gives CASSVVGSGNTGELFF. The full variable domain, rest sourced from reference TRBV9 and TRBJ2-2, is DSGVTQTPKHLITATGQRVTLRCSPRSGDLSVYWYQQSLDQGLQFLIQYYNGEERAKGNILERFSAQQFPDLHSELNLSSLELGDSALYFCASSVVGSGNTGELFFGEGSRLTVL.